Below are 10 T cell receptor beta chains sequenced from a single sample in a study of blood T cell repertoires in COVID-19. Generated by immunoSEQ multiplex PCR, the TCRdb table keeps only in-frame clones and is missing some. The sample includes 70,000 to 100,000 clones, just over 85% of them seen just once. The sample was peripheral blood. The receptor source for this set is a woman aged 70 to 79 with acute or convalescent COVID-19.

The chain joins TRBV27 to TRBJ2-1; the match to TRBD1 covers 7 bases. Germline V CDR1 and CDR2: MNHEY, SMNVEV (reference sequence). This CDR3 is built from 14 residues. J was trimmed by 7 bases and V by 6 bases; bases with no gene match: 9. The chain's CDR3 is CASRPAGTENEQFF. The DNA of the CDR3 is TGTGCCAGCAGACCTGCCGGGACAGAGAATGAGCAGTTCTTC.

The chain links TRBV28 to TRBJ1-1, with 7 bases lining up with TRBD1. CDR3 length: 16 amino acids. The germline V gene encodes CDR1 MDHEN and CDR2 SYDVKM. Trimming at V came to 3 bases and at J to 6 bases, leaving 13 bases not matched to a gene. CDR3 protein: CASSFLIQGDLAEAFF. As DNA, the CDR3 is TGTGCCAGCAGTTTTTTGATCCAGGGGGATTTGGCTGAAGCTTTCTTT.

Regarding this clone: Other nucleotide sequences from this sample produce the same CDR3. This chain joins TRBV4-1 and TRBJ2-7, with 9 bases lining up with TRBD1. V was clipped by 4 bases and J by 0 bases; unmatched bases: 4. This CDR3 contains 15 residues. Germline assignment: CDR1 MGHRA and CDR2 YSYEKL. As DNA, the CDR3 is TGCGCCAGCAGCCGAGGGACAGGGAGCTCCTACGAGCAGTACTTC. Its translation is CASSRGTGSSYEQYF.

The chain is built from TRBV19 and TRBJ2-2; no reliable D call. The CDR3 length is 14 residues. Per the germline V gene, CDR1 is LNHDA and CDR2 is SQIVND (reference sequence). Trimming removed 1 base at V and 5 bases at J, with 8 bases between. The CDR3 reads CASSIAYGTGELFF. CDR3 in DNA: TGTGCCAGTAGTATAGCCTACGGGACCGGGGAGCTGTTTTTT.

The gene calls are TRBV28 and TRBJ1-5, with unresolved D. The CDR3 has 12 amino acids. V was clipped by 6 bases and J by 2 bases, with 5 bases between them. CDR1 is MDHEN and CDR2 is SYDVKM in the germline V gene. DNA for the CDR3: TGTGCCAGCAGGAGGGGCAATCAGCCCCAGCATTTT. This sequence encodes CASRRGNQPQHF.

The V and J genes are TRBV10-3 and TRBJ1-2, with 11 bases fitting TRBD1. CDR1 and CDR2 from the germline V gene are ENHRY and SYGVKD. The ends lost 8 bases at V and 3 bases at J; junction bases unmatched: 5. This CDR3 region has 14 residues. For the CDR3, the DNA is TGTGCCATCCCGGGACAGGGGGACGACTATGGCTACACCTTC. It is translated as CAIPGQGDDYGYTF.

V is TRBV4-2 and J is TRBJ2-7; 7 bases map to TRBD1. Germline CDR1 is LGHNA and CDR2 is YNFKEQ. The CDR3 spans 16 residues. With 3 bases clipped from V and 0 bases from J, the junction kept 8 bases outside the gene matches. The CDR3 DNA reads TGTGCCAGCAGCCAGACAACCCGGGACAGCTCCTACGAGCAGTACTTC. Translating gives CASSQTTRDSSYEQYF.

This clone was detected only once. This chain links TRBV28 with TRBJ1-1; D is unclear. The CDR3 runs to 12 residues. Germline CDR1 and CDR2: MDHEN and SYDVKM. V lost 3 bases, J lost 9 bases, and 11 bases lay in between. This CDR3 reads CASSLVQKKAFF. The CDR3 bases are TGTGCCAGCAGTTTGGTGCAGAAAAAAGCTTTCTTT.

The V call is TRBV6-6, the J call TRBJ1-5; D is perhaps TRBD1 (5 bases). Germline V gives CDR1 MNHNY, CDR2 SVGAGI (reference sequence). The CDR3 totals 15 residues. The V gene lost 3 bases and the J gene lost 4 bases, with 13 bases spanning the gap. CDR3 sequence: CASSYGGKTNQPQHF. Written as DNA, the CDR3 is TGTGCCAGCAGTTATGGGGGGAAAACAAATCAGCCCCAGCATTTT.

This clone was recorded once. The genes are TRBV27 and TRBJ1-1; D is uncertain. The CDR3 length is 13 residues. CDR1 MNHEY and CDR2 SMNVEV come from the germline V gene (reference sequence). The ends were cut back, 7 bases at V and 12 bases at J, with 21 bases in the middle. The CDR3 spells CASTNSEVPGSFF. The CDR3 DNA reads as TGTGCCAGCACCAATTCGGAGGTTCCCGGGTCTTTCTTT.